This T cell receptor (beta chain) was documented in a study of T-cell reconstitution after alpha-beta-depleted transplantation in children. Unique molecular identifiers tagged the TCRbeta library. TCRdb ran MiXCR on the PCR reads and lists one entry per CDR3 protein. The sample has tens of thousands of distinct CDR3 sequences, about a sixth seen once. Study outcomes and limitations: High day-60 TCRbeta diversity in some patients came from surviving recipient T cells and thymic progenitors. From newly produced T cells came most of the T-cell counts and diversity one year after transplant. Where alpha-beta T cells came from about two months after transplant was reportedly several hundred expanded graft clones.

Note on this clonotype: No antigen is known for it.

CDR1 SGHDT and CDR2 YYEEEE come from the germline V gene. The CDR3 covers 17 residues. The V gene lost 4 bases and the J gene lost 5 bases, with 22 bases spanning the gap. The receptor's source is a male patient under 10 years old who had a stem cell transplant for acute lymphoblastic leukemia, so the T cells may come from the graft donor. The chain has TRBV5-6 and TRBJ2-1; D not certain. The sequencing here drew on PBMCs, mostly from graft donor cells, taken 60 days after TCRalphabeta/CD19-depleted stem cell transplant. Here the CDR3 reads CASSLRSRAPAHNEQFF. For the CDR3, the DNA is TGTGCCAGCAGCCTCAGGAGTAGAGCGCCCGCACACAATGAGCAGTTCTTC.